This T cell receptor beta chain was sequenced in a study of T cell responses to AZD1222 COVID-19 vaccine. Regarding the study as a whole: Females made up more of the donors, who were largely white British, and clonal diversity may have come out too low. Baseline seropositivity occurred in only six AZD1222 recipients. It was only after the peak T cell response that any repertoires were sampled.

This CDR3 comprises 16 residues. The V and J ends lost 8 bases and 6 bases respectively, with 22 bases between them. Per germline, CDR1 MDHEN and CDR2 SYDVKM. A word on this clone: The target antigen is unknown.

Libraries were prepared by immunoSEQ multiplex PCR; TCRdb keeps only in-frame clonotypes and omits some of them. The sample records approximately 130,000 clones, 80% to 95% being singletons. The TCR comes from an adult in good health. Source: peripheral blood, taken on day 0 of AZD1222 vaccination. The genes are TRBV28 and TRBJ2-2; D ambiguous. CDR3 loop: CASGTIPSLLSGELFF. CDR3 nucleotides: TGTGCCAGCGGTACTATCCCTTCCCTACTGTCCGGGGAGCTGTTTTTT.